This T cell receptor beta chain stems from a study of cytomegalovirus exposure and HLA in healthy donors. This clone was seen once. Its target is not known. Other DNA variants within this sample encode the same CDR3. Study findings and constraints: Productive status was seen about 90% or about 30% of the time for most TCR beta V segments in an earlier analysis.

V was shortened by 2 bases and J by 0 bases, with 10 bases between the two germline ends. This CDR3 has 15 amino acids. CDR1 is SGHTA, CDR2 FQGNSA, per germline. Use of 60 Vbeta and 13 Jbeta primers characterized the PCR. Measured with immunoSEQ multiplex PCR; TCRdb has only the in-frame clones, and not every one. The table records 110,000 or so clones, 82% of them present only once. Sequenced sample: PBMCs. This TCR came from a woman aged 18-29 years in good health and CMV-seronegative. The V and J genes are TRBV7-2 and TRBJ1-1; D might be TRBD1 (6 bases). The CDR3 protein is CASSLQGPMNTEAFF. DNA of the CDR3: TGTGCCAGCAGCTTACAGGGGCCCATGAACACTGAAGCTTTCTTT.